The 20 T cell receptor beta chains below all came from one sample that was sequenced in a study of patients and donors after allogeneic stem cell transplantation. In TCRdb, the RT-PCR reads were re-called with MiXCR into one record per CDR3 protein. Here the sample spans 87,000 or so distinct CDR3 sequences, around 5% being singletons. Sequencing used blood, either unsorted or a sorted T cell fraction (not recorded which). These receptors originate from a human donor who was either an allogeneic HSCT recipient or a stem cell or donor lymphocyte infusion donor (not recorded which). It is not recorded whose cells these are; they may come from a transplant donor.

This clonotype has ten or more counts. V is TRBV19 and J is TRBJ2-1; the D gene could be TRBD1 or TRBD2 (5 bases each). This CDR3 comprises 15 residues. The germline V and J ends were trimmed by 8 bases and 0 bases, with 14 bases remaining between them. Germline assignment: CDR1 LNHDA and CDR2 SQIVND (reference sequence). The DNA of the CDR3 is TGTGCCAGTGGGGGACCATCCGGCTCCTACAATGAGCAGTTCTTC. As protein: CASGGPSGSYNEQFF.

This clonotype was detected many times. The chain couples TRBV6-1 to TRBJ1-4, with 7 bases that match TRBD1. The length of the CDR3 is 14 residues. V dropped 5 bases and J dropped 7; count of bases not matched to a gene: 7. CDR1 and CDR2 (germline): MNHNS, SASEGT. The CDR3 here is CASSRVTGTEKLFF. CDR3 coding DNA: TGTGCCAGCAGTCGCGTGACAGGGACTGAAAAACTGTTTTTT.

At least ten counts were recorded for this clonotype. The gene calls are TRBV7-9 and TRBJ1-3; no firm D call. In germline, CDR1 is SEHNR, CDR2 FQNEAQ (reference sequence). Trimming cost V 1 base and J 0 bases, with 4 bases left between them. This CDR3 has 14 residues. CDR3 protein: CASSLDVSGNTIYF. The CDR3 bases are TGTGCCAGCAGCTTAGATGTCTCTGGAAACACCATATATTTT.

In this sample, this clonotype turned up many times. The CDR3 coding sequence is TGTGCCAGCAGCGTAGGGGCGGGGGGTTCCACTGAAGCTTTCTTT. It is translated as CASSVGAGGSTEAFF. This chain uses TRBV9 with TRBJ1-1; D perhaps matches TRBD1 (5 bases). Trimming removed 0 bases at V and 4 bases at J, with 13 bases between. CDR3 length: 15 amino acids. Germline V lookup: CDR1 SGDLS, CDR2 YYNGEE. Based on the CDR3 plus reference TRBV9 and TRBJ1-1, the full variable domain is DSGVTQTPKHLITATGQRVTLRCSPRSGDLSVYWYQQSLDQGLQFLIQYYNGEERAKGNILERFSAQQFPDLHSELNLSSLELGDSALYFCASSVGAGGSTEAFFGQGTRLTVV.

The chain combines TRBV11-2 with TRBJ2-2, with D perhaps given as TRBD1 or TRBD2 (7 bases each). Between the trimmed V and J ends, which lost 1 base and 4 bases, there was a span of 16 bases. Germline lookup yields CDR1 SGHAT and CDR2 FQNNGV. The CDR3 has 17 residues. CDR3 region: CASSLGRGTDLTGELFF. Written as DNA, the CDR3 is TGTGCCAGCAGCTTAGGGCGGGGGACAGACCTCACCGGGGAGCTGTTTTTT.

This clonotype has ten or more counts. The chain joins TRBV24-1 to TRBJ1-1; D might be TRBD1 (5 bases). This CDR3 spans 13 amino acids. Looked up from germline, CDR1 is KGHDR and CDR2 is SFDVKD. V lost 8 bases, J lost 3 bases, and 12 bases lay in between. CDR3 residues: CATMGVEDTEAFF. CDR3 coding DNA: TGTGCCACCATGGGGGTGGAGGACACTGAAGCTTTCTTT.

This clonotype was counted only a few times. V gene TRBV15 combines with J gene TRBJ2-7, with D perhaps TRBD1 (5 bases). From germline, CDR1 is LNHNV and CDR2 YYDKDF (reference sequence). This CDR3 has 16 amino acids. V lost 3 bases and J lost 0, with 15 bases in between. Here the CDR3 reads CATSSQQATGSYEQYF. The CDR3 nucleotides are TGTGCCACCAGCAGTCAACAGGCTACGGGCTCCTACGAGCAGTACTTC.

The chain employs TRBV5-1 and TRBJ1-1, with D unclear. The V gene lost 0 bases and the J gene lost 2 bases, with 14 bases spanning the gap. Per the germline V gene, CDR1 is SGHRS and CDR2 is YFSETQ. The CDR3 has 16 amino acids. In DNA form, the CDR3 reads TGCGCCAGCAGCTTGGCCCTCGCGGGAGCTAACACTGAAGCTTTCTTT. The encoded protein is CASSLALAGANTEAFF.

This clonotype was picked up many times. The rearrangement joins TRBV27 to TRBJ1-5; D possibly corresponds to TRBD1 (6 bases). The CDR3 extends over 15 amino acids. V dropped 7 bases and J dropped 7 bases, with 20 bases sitting between them. Looked up from germline, CDR1 is MNHEY and CDR2 is SMNVEV (reference sequence). This CDR3 is CASNNRGAALQPQHF. The CDR3 nucleotides are TGTGCCAGCAACAATCGGGGGGCCGCACTACAGCCCCAGCATTTT.

This clonotype came up a few times. The V and J genes are TRBV2 and TRBJ1-5; D ambiguous. V was shortened by 4 bases and J by 3 bases, with 7 bases between the two germline ends. Germline CDR1 reads SNHLY; CDR2 reads FYNNEI. The CDR3 is 13 residues long. The CDR3: CASSGILNQPQHF. CDR3 nucleotides: TGTGCCAGCAGTGGTATCCTCAATCAGCCCCAGCATTTT.

This clonotype appeared many times. J is TRBJ1-2 and V is TRBV7-8, with a weak D call TRBD1 (6 bases). Trimming cost V 4 bases and J 4 bases, with 19 bases left between them. Germline V gene lookup returns CDR1 SGHVS and CDR2 FQNEAQ. CDR3 size: 16 residues. The CDR3, as DNA: TGTGCCAGCAGCTCGGGGGGGGCTAGGGGTACCTATGGCTACACCTTC. Protein product: CASSSGGARGTYGYTF.

This clonotype was picked up many times. V gene TRBV30 combines with J gene TRBJ2-5; D not resolved. Trimming took 0 bases from V and 1 from J, leaving 0 bases between them. Looked up from germline, CDR1 is GTSNPN and CDR2 is SVGIG (reference sequence). CDR3 size: 11 residues. CDR3 bases: TGTGCCTGGAGTGTCCAAGAGACCCAGTACTTC. It codes for CAWSVQETQYF. Filled out from reference TRBV30 and TRBJ2-5, the complete variable domain reads SQTIHQWPATLVQPVGSPLSLECTVEGTSNPNLYWYRQAAGRGLQLLFYSVGIGQISSEVPQNLSASRPQDRQFILSSKKLLLSDSGFYLCAWSVQETQYFGPGTRLLVL.

Comments on this clonotype: A single base separates this from a much larger clone, so it may be a read error. The chain links TRBV6-4 to TRBJ1-2; D is undetermined. The V gene's germline CDR1 is MRHNA and CDR2 SNTAGT. The length of the CDR3 is 12 residues. The V end was cut by 10 bases, the J end by 4 bases, with 13 bases between. CDR3 DNA: TGTGCCAACACTAGACAAGGCTATGGCTACACCTTC. Translation: CANTRQGYGYTF.

This clonotype appeared many times. The chain couples TRBV19 to TRBJ1-5; 10 bases map to TRBD1. This CDR3 has 16 residues. V shed 4 bases and J 2 bases; nucleotides not matched to a gene: 5. Germline V gene data show CDR1 as LNHDA and CDR2 as SQIVND (reference sequence). The CDR3 DNA reads as TGTGCCAGTAGTAGGGACAGGGGCGGTGGCAATCAGCCCCAGCATTTT. Translation: CASSRDRGGGNQPQHF.

The genes are TRBV18 and TRBJ1-5; maybe TRBD1 (6 bases). Looked up from germline, CDR1 is KGHSH and CDR2 is LQKENI. Trimming stripped 2 bases from V and 2 bases from J, with 16 bases between. The CDR3 loop spans 17 amino acids. This chain's CDR3 is CASSPKQGGTGNQPQHF. CDR3 bases: TGTGCCAGCTCACCAAAACAGGGAGGCACAGGCAATCAGCCCCAGCATTTT.

This clonotype was recorded many times. The junction does not match germline at one end; this may be a read error. J is TRBJ2-4 and V is TRBV2, with 7 bases fitting TRBD2. Germline CDR1 reads SNHLY; CDR2 reads FYNNEI. The CDR3 is 12 residues long. The CDR3 loop reads CASSDDREATHF. CDR3 bases: TGTGCCAGCAGTGACGACCGGGAGGCGACACACTTC.

Ten or more counts support this clonotype. The CDR3 nucleotides are TGTGCCAGCAGGCCAGGGACGGGGCAGCCCCAGCATTTT. Residues: CASRPGTGQPQHF. The gene calls are TRBV28 and TRBJ1-5; a weak D match, TRBD1 (5 bases). Per the germline V gene, CDR1 is MDHEN and CDR2 is SYDVKM. Trimming shortened V by 6 bases and J by 7 bases, and 13 bases separated the two germline ends. The CDR3 loop spans 13 amino acids.

This clonotype was seen at least ten times. The V gene is TRBV27, the J gene TRBJ2-5, with 8 bases identical to TRBD1. J was trimmed by 6 bases and V by 8 bases; bases with no gene match: 8. The length of the CDR3 is 13 residues. The germline V gene has CDR1 MNHEY and CDR2 SMNVEV (reference sequence). CDR3 sequence: CASGDDRGQTQYF. For the CDR3, the DNA is TGTGCCAGCGGCGATGACAGGGGTCAGACCCAGTACTTC.

The table lists this clonotype with many counts. The chain employs TRBV20-1 and TRBJ1-2, with a possible D match to TRBD1 (5 bases). CDR1 is DFQATT and CDR2 is SNEGSKA in the germline V gene (reference sequence). The CDR3 runs to 14 residues. Trimming took off 6 bases at V and 4 bases at J, with 18 bases between the two ends. In DNA, the CDR3 is TGCAGTGCCGTTAAAGGACGGGACTTCTATGGCTACACCTTC. Translated, it gives CSAVKGRDFYGYTF.

V gene TRBV7-3 combines with J gene TRBJ2-7, with 10 bases that match TRBD1. V was pared by 1 base and J by 2 bases, with 2 bases of the junction left unmatched. Germline loops: CDR1 SGHTA, CDR2 FQGTGA. The CDR3 extends over 15 amino acids. The CDR3 region has the DNA TGTGCCAGCAGCTTAAGAGGACAGGGGGCCTACGAGCAGTACTTC. Amino acids: CASSLRGQGAYEQYF.